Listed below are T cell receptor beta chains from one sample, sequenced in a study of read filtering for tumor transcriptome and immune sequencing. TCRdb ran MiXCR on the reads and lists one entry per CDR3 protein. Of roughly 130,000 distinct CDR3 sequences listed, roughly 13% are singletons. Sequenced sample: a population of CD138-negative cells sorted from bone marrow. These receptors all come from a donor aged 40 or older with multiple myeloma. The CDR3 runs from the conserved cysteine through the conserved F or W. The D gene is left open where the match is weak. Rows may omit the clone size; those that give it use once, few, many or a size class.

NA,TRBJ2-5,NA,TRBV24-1,CATSVDPSRDSMGETQYF,TGTGCCACCAGTGTCGACCCCTCCCGGGACTCAATGGGAGAGACCCAGTACTTC
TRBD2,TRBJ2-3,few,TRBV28,CASSLPGLAGVGGTQYF,TGTGCCAGCAGTCTACCGGGACTAGCGGGAGTTGGGGGTACGCAGTATTTT
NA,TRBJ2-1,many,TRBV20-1,CSASRLGLSYNEQFF,TGCAGTGCTAGTCGGCTCGGCCTCTCCTACAATGAGCAGTTCTTC
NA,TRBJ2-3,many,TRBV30,CAWSLKGYPDTQYF,TGTGCCTGGAGTCTGAAAGGGTATCCAGATACGCAGTATTTT
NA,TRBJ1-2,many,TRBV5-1,CASSWEQGPNYGYTF,TGCGCCAGCAGCTGGGAACAGGGTCCTAACTATGGCTACACCTTC
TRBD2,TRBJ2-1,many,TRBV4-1,CASSRKQGLAGGEEQFF,TGCGCCAGCAGCCGCAAGCAGGGACTAGCGGGAGGGGAAGAGCAGTTCTTC
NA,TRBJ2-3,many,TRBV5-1,CASSLNSPNPDTQYF,TGCGCCAGCAGCTTGAACAGCCCAAACCCAGATACGCAGTATTTT
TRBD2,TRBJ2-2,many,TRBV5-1,CASSLTLAGGSGELFF,TGCGCCAGCAGCCTGACCCTAGCGGGAGGAAGCGGGGAGCTGTTTTTT
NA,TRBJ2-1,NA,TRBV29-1,CSVGSTGQFF,TGCAGCGTGGGGTCTACCGGGCAGTTCTTC
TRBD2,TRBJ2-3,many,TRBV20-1,CSASDLAGGPLDTQYF,TGCAGTGCTAGTGACCTAGCGGGGGGGCCGTTAGATACGCAGTATTTT
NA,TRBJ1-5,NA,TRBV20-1,CSARSGDEDQPQHF,TGCAGTGCTAGATCGGGGGACGAGGATCAGCCCCAGCATTTT
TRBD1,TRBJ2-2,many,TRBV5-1,CASSLLGQGQGTGELFF,TGCGCCAGCAGCTTGTTGGGACAGGGTCAAGGCACCGGGGAGCTGTTTTTT
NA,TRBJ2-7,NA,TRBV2,CASSGISAGEQYF,TGTGCCAGCAGTGGGATTAGCGCTGGCGAGCAGTACTTC
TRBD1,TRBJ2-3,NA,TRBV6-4,CASSESGQVADTQYF,TGTGCCAGCAGTGAGTCGGGACAGGTGGCAGATACGCAGTATTTT
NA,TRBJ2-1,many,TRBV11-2,CASSLSGGGSSEQFF,TGTGCCAGCAGCTTATCTGGGGGCGGATCGAGTGAGCAGTTCTTC
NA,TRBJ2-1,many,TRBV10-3,CAISEGTGTQEQFF,TGTGCCATCAGTGAGGGGACGGGCACCCAGGAGCAGTTCTTC
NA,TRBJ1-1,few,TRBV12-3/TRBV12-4,CASSRLSNTEAFF,TGTGCCAGCAGCAGACTGAGTAACACTGAAGCTTTCTTT
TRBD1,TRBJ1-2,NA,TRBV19,CASTGQDYGYTF,TGTGCCAGTACCGGACAGGACTATGGCTACACCTTC
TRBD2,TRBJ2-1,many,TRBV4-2,CASSRSGRGDNEQFF,TGTGCCAGCAGCCGGTCCGGACGGGGGGACAATGAGCAGTTCTTC
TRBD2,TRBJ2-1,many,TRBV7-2,CASSPSGSEQFF,TGTGCCAGCAGCCCTAGCGGGAGTGAGCAGTTCTTC
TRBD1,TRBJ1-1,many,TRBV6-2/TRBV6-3,CASRAGQGAFF,TGTGCCAGCCGAGCGGGACAGGGAGCTTTCTTT
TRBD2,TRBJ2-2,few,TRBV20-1,CSAAQLLLAGGQTGELFF,TGCAGTGCTGCCCAACTCTTACTAGCGGGGGGGCAAACCGGGGAGCTGTTTTTT